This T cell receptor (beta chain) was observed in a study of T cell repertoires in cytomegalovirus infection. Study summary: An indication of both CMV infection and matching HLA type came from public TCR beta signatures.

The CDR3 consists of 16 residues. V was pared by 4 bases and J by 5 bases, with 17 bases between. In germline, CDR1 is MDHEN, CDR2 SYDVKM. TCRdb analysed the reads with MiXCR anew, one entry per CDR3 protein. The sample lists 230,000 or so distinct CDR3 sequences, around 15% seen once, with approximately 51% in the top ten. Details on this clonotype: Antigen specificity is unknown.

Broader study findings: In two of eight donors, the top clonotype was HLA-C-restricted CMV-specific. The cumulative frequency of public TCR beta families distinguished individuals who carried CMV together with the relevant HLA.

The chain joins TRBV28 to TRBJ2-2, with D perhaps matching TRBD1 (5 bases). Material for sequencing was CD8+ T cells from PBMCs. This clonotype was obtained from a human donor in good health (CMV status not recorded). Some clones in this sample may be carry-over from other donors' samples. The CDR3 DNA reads TGTGCCAGCAGTTCCCAAGGGGCACGTTTAACCGGGGAGCTGTTTTTT. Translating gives CASSSQGARLTGELFF.